The 21 T cell receptor beta chains reported below all come from one sample, sequenced in a study of graft-versus-host responses after intestinal transplantation. Graft-derived tissue was subjected to processing to liberate intraepithelial and lamina propria lymphocytes. Here immunoSEQ multiplex PCR was the method, and the copy in TCRdb shows in-frame clones only, minus some. Among about 15,000 clones listed, roughly 80% were seen once. This sample comprised ileum tissue, obtained about 430 days after intestinal transplant. The receptors were sampled from a human patient who received an intestinal transplant, so some T cells may come from the graft donor.

This clone has more than one count but fewer than ten. The germline gene is not matched at one end of the junction; a read error may be the cause. The rearrangement joins TRBV6-8 to TRBJ1-2; D may be TRBD1 (5 bases). This CDR3 is 9 amino acids long. Germline loops: CDR1 MNHGY, CDR2 SAAAGT. This CDR3 is CASRVGYTF. The CDR3 DNA is TGTGCGAGCAGGGTCGGCTACACCTTC.

The genes are TRBV6-7 and TRBJ2-7; D ambiguous. TRBV6-7 is annotated as an ORF whose role is uncertain. Trimming removed 6 bases at V and 3 bases at J, with 18 bases between. The CDR3 has 15 residues. The CDR3 spells CASRMYETAVYEQYF. The CDR3, as DNA: TGTGCCAGCAGGATGTATGAGACGGCAGTCTACGAGCAGTACTTC.

As DNA, the CDR3 is TGTGCCAGCAGCTTTGGAAGAGATCAGCCCCAGCATTTT. Translating gives CASSFGRDQPQHF. The chain carries TRBV11-2 and TRBJ1-5; D ambiguous. CDR3 length equals 13 residues. The ends were cut back, 3 bases at V and 5 bases at J, with 8 bases in the middle. In germline, CDR1 is SGHAT, CDR2 FQNNGV.

V gene TRBV5-1 combines with J gene TRBJ2-2, with D possibly being TRBD1 (5 bases). In germline, CDR1 is SGHRS, CDR2 YFSETQ. This CDR3 spans 14 amino acids. The V gene lost 4 bases and the J gene lost 9 bases, with 16 bases spanning the gap. The DNA for the CDR3 is TGCGCCAGCAGCCCAACCGCTGGGGCCCGGGAGCTGTTTTTT. Its protein product is CASSPTAGARELFF.

The chain uses TRBV6-5 and TRBJ2-3; a weak D match, TRBD1 (6 bases). CDR3 size: 13 residues. CDR1 MNHEY and CDR2 SVGAGI come from the germline V gene. The V end was cut by 7 bases, the J end by 6 bases, with 14 bases between. The CDR3 sequence: CASTAPGVDTQYF. CDR3 nucleotides: TGTGCCAGCACTGCCCCAGGGGTGGATACGCAGTATTTT.

This clone has only a few counts. The chain has TRBV29-1 and TRBJ2-7; possible D gene TRBD1, 6 bases. V lost 4 bases and J lost 2, with 15 bases in between. Per the germline V gene, CDR1 is SQVTM and CDR2 is ANQGSEA. The CDR3 length is 14 residues. In DNA, the CDR3 is TGCAGCGTTGTCGGTGGGGGCAGCCCCTACGAGCAGTACTTC. Amino acid sequence: CSVVGGGSPYEQYF.

This clone was counted between two and nine times. The V gene is TRBV6-5, the J gene TRBJ2-3; D possibly corresponds to TRBD1 (6 bases). Germline V gene data show CDR1 as MNHEY and CDR2 as SVGAGI. The CDR3 is made up of 15 amino acids. The V end lost 0 bases, the J end lost 3 bases, and 10 bases lay between the germline ends. The CDR3 spells CASSYSRGFTDTQYF. The CDR3 nucleotides are TGTGCCAGCAGTTACTCGAGGGGGTTTACAGATACGCAGTATTTT.

The V gene is TRBV5-6, the J gene TRBJ1-3; D possibly corresponds to TRBD1 (5 bases). The CDR3 covers 15 residues. V was cut by 5 bases and J by 0 bases, with 12 bases left in between. Per the germline V gene, CDR1 is SGHDT and CDR2 is YYEEEE. CDR3 nucleotide sequence: TGTGCCAGCAGATCGACAGTGAGCTCTGGAAACACCATATATTTT. It yields the protein CASRSTVSSGNTIYF.

The gene calls are TRBV18 and TRBJ1-3, with no clear D. The CDR3 extends over 16 amino acids. Trimming shortened V by 3 bases and J by 0 bases, and 12 bases separated the two germline ends. CDR1 is KGHSH and CDR2 is LQKENI in the germline V gene. The CDR3 nucleotides are TGTGCCAGCTCACCCTTCCCCGCAGGCTCTGGAAACACCATATATTTT. Amino acid sequence: CASSPFPAGSGNTIYF.

As regards this clone: The germline gene is not matched at one end of the junction; a read error may be the cause. The V call is TRBV19, the J call TRBJ1-2; 10 bases are a match to TRBD1. This CDR3 has 13 amino acids. Germline V gives CDR1 LNHDA, CDR2 SQIVND (reference sequence). CDR3 in DNA: TGTGCCAGTAGTCCCCGGGACAGGGGTGGCTACATCTTC. Translating it yields CASSPRDRGGYIF.

This clone was picked up a small number of times. As DNA, the CDR3 is TGTGCCAGCAGGGGACAGGGGAACACCATATATTTT. It is translated as CASRGQGNTIYF. The rearrangement joins TRBV27 to TRBJ1-3, with 10 bases lining up with TRBD1. The germline V gene has CDR1 MNHEY and CDR2 SMNVEV (reference sequence). V lost 6 bases and J lost 7; bases outside the gene matches: 0. CDR3 length equals 12 residues.

In its sample, this clone was seen a few times. The rearrangement joins TRBV19 to TRBJ1-6; D gene ambiguous. Germline lookup yields CDR1 LNHDA and CDR2 SQIVND (reference sequence). CDR3 length: 10 amino acids. The germline V and J ends were trimmed by 4 bases and 8 bases, with 0 bases remaining between them. The CDR3 protein is CASSNSPLHF. CDR3 sequence (DNA): TGTGCCAGTAGTAATTCACCCCTCCACTTT. Full variable domain (outside the CDR3, taken from reference TRBV19 and TRBJ1-6): DGGITQSPKYLFRKEGQNVTLSCEQNLNHDAMYWYRQDPGQGLRLIYYSQIVNDFQKGDIAEGYSVSREKKESFPLTVTSAQKNPTAFYLCASSNSPLHFGNGTRLTVT.

CDR3 loop: CASSPRQGKHNQPQHF. CDR3 DNA sequence: TGCGCCAGCAGTCCTAGACAGGGGAAACACAATCAGCCCCAGCATTTT. This chain uses TRBV23-1 with TRBJ1-5, with TRBD1 matching 8 bases. TRBV23-1 is sorted into the ORF group, with uncertain function. The CDR3 has 16 amino acids. V lost 4 bases, J lost 3 bases, and 8 bases stayed unmatched.

This chain connects TRBV5-4 to TRBJ2-2; D is perhaps TRBD1 (6 bases). Per germline, CDR1 SGHNT and CDR2 YYREEE (reference sequence). The ends were cut back, 4 bases at V and 7 bases at J, with 14 bases in the middle. This CDR3 has 14 residues. CDR3 protein: CASSLLQGVGELFF. DNA of the CDR3: TGTGCCAGCAGCCTGCTACAGGGCGTCGGGGAGCTGTTTTTT.

This clone has a handful of counts. The sample contains more than one DNA sequence encoding this CDR3. J is TRBJ2-7 and V is TRBV11-2; weak D call: TRBD1 (5 bases). Germline loops: CDR1 SGHAT, CDR2 FQNNGV. The germline V and J ends were trimmed by 1 base and 2 bases, with 9 bases remaining between them. The CDR3 contains 14 residues. As DNA, the CDR3 is TGTGCCAGCAGCTTAGGGGGCAGAACCTACGAGCAGTACTTC. Translation: CASSLGGRTYEQYF. The complete variable domain, with remaining parts taken from reference TRBV11-2 and TRBJ2-7, reads EAGVAQSPRYKIIEKRQSVAFWCNPISGHATLYWYQQILGQGPKLLIQFQNNGVVDDSQLPKDRFSAERLKGVDSTLKIQPAKLEDSAVYLCASSLGGRTYEQYFGPGTRLTVT.

This chain's CDR3 is CASSGSSADTQYF. CDR3 coding DNA: TGTGCCAGCAGTGGAAGTAGCGCAGATACGCAGTATTTT. V is TRBV6-4 and J is TRBJ2-3; D is possibly TRBD2 (5 bases). Germline V gene lookup returns CDR1 MRHNA and CDR2 SNTAGT. This CDR3 contains 13 residues. Trimming stripped 4 bases from V and 4 bases from J, with 9 bases between.

This clone is a singleton in its sample. The chain carries TRBV7-9 and TRBJ1-1, with D possibly being TRBD1 (5 bases). Germline V CDR1 and CDR2: SEHNR, FQNEAQ (reference sequence). The CDR3 consists of 12 residues. The ends were cut back, 1 base at V and 7 bases at J, with 7 bases in the middle. CDR3 DNA sequence: TGTGCCAGCAGCTTAGGTGACAGTGAAGCTTTCTTT. This encodes CASSLGDSEAFF.

V and J are TRBV2 and TRBJ2-2; D may match TRBD1 or TRBD2 (5 bases each). This CDR3 contains 15 residues. In germline, CDR1 is SNHLY, CDR2 FYNNEI. Trimming left V 2 bases short and J 4 bases short, with 11 bases between. The CDR3 bases are TGTGCCAGCAGTGAACTGGGGGTTCCCACCGGGGAGCTGTTTTTT. Translated, it gives CASSELGVPTGELFF. Full variable domain (outside the CDR3, taken from reference TRBV2 and TRBJ2-2): EPEVTQTPSHQVTQMGQEVILRCVPISNHLYFYWYRQILGQKVEFLVSFYNNEISEKSEIFDDQFSVERPDGSNFTLKIRSTKLEDSAMYFCASSELGVPTGELFFGEGSRLTVL.

The chain has TRBV27 and TRBJ1-2, with TRBD1 matching 8 bases. Germline trimming cut 6 bases from V and 8 bases from J; bases unmatched to any gene: 8. In germline, CDR1 is MNHEY, CDR2 SMNVEV (reference sequence). CDR3 length: 13 amino acids. DNA for the CDR3: TGTGCCAGCAGCCTGGACAGGGCGGAGGGCTACACCTTC. This gives the protein CASSLDRAEGYTF.

The chain carries TRBV14 and TRBJ2-2; D is undetermined. The CDR3 is 16 amino acids. The germline V gene encodes CDR1 SGHDN and CDR2 FVKESK. V lost 3 bases and J lost 11, with 22 bases in between. This chain's CDR3 is CASSQSAQEGIEELFF. In DNA form, the CDR3 reads TGTGCCAGCAGCCAGTCCGCACAAGAAGGCATTGAAGAGCTGTTTTTT.

The chain carries TRBV30 and TRBJ1-1; unclear D gene. V dropped 5 bases and J dropped 1 base, with 11 bases sitting between them. Germline V gene data show CDR1 as GTSNPN and CDR2 as SVGIG (reference sequence). CDR3 length equals 13 residues. CDR3 sequence: CAWQDGTNTEAFF. The CDR3 DNA reads as TGTGCCTGGCAGGACGGCACGAACACTGAAGCTTTCTTT.